This T cell receptor beta chain was captured in a study of T-cell reconstitution after alpha-beta-depleted transplantation in children. General study points: Several hundred expanded graft clones reportedly gave rise to the alpha-beta T cells present about two months after transplant.

CDR3 size: 15 residues. The V and J ends lost 6 bases and 5 bases respectively, with 19 bases between them. Germline V lookup: CDR1 MNHNS, CDR2 SASEGT. TCRbeta library preparation incorporated unique molecular identifiers. Each CDR3 protein gets one entry after TCRdb re-called the PCR reads with MiXCR. The table includes 540,000 or so distinct CDR3 sequences, roughly 24% detected once. This clonotype was picked up a small number of times. What it recognizes is unknown. The specimen was PBMCs, mostly from graft donor cells, collected 360 days after TCRalphabeta/CD19-depleted stem cell transplant. This TCR was sampled from a boy less than two years old who had a stem cell transplant for acute myeloid leukemia, so the T cells may come from the graft donor. This sequence joins TRBV6-1 and TRBJ1-1; D might be TRBD1 (6 bases). This CDR3 reads CASSLRTQGQTEAFF. The DNA for the CDR3 is TGTGCCAGCAGCCTACGGACCCAAGGACAGACTGAAGCTTTCTTT.